A single sample is the source of the 28 T cell receptor beta chains below, sequenced in a study of spatial heterogeneity in lung cancer. MiXCR, applied by TCRdb to the 5' RACE reads, yields one record per CDR3 protein. The sample lists roughly 48,000 distinct CDR3 sequences; approximately 5% were seen once. As for time point: sample taken at primary tumor resection. Unsorted tumor, nontumor lung tissue or cryopreserved PBMC supplied the whole RNA. Source: PBMCs, taken at surgery. Source of these receptors: a male donor with early-stage non-small cell lung cancer.

In this sample, this clonotype turned up many times. The chain is built from TRBV5-1 and TRBJ1-4; 8 bases line up with TRBD1. Germline assignment: CDR1 SGHRS and CDR2 YFSETQ. Trimming at V came to 3 bases and at J to 4 bases, leaving 5 bases not matched to a gene. This CDR3 is built from 15 residues. Here the CDR3 DNA reads TGCGCCAGCAGCTCCGGGACAGGATATAATGAAAAACTGTTTTTT. Amino acids: CASSSGTGYNEKLFF.

This clonotype showed up just a few times. V and J are TRBV5-1 and TRBJ1-2; D gene unclear. V was clipped by 0 bases and J by 6 bases, with 12 bases between them. CDR3 length: 14 residues. Germline values: CDR1 SGHRS, CDR2 YFSETQ. The CDR3 DNA reads TGCGCCAGCAGCTTGGAAGGGCTTCGGAATGGCTACACCTTC. This gives the protein CASSLEGLRNGYTF.

This clonotype is medium-sized within its sample. The chain combines TRBV20-1 with TRBJ1-5, with 8 bases that match TRBD1. This CDR3 comprises 16 residues. V trimming: 4 bases; J trimming: 9 bases; junction bases outside the gene matches: 17. Germline V gives CDR1 DFQATT, CDR2 SNEGSKA (reference sequence). CDR3 sequence reads: CSAISARGRFSRPQHF. The CDR3 nucleotides read TGCAGTGCTATTTCTGCCAGGGGGCGATTCTCTCGGCCCCAGCATTTT.

This clonotype was counted at least ten times. The J gene is TRBJ1-1, the V gene TRBV5-1; D gene ambiguous. The ends were cut back, 4 bases at V and 11 bases at J, with 12 bases in the middle. This CDR3 has 11 residues. Per the germline V gene, CDR1 is SGHRS and CDR2 is YFSETQ. CDR3 coding DNA: TGCGCCAGCAGCGGCGGGCGCGGGGCTTTCTTT. Translated: CASSGGRGAFF.

Ten or more counts support this clonotype. It may be a read error: a sequence one base away is much more abundant. This sequence joins TRBV24-1 and TRBJ2-1; 13 nucleotides agree with TRBD2. This CDR3 region has 16 residues. Losses at the gene ends were 2 bases for V and 7 bases for J; bases not matched to a gene: 4. The germline V gene encodes CDR1 KGHDR and CDR2 SFDVKD. The CDR3 DNA sequence: TGTGCCACCAGTGATTCCGGGACTAGCGGGATTAATGAGCAGTTCTTC. Encoded protein: CATSDSGTSGINEQFF.

This chain connects TRBV6-1 to TRBJ1-5; D is ambiguous. The CDR3 is made up of 14 amino acids. Trimming cost V 3 bases and J 4 bases, with 10 bases left between them. The germline V gene encodes CDR1 MNHNS and CDR2 SASEGT. CDR3 loop: CASSDVGRNQPQHF. The DNA of the CDR3 is TGTGCCAGCAGTGACGTCGGACGAAATCAGCCCCAGCATTTT.

Note on this clonotype: A much larger clone is a single base away; this may be a read error. Because the CDR3 is missing its conserved closing phenylalanine or tryptophan, this is likely a read error. The V and J genes are TRBV5-1 and TRBJ1-2; weak D call: TRBD1 (5 bases). Germline assignment: CDR1 SGHRS and CDR2 YFSETQ. V lost 4 bases and J 8 bases, leaving 15 bases between the germline ends. CDR3 length: 13 amino acids. In DNA, the CDR3 is TGCGCCAGCAGCCGGGACTTAAACGGAGGCTACACCATC. Amino acids: CASSRDLNGGYTI.

This clonotype was seen many times. The rearrangement uses TRBV19 and TRBJ1-2; tentatively, D is TRBD1 (6 bases). Germline V gives CDR1 LNHDA, CDR2 SQIVND (reference sequence). Trimming left V 5 bases short and J 3 bases short, with 19 bases between. CDR3 length equals 16 residues. The CDR3 spells CASSATGRRGDYGYTF. In DNA form, the CDR3 reads TGTGCCAGTAGTGCGACCGGGAGAAGGGGGGACTATGGCTACACCTTC.

In its sample, this clonotype was seen many times. The chain combines TRBV20-1 with TRBJ2-3; TRBD2 aligns across 12 bases. The CDR3 spans 14 residues. Germline V gene sequence: CDR1 DFQATT, CDR2 SNEGSKA (reference sequence). The trim removed 2 bases at V and 8 bases at J, leaving 5 bases unmatched. For the CDR3, the DNA is TGCAGTGCTAGATTGTCTAGCGGGAGGGGTACGCAGTATTTT. Amino acid sequence: CSARLSSGRGTQYF.

At least ten counts were recorded for this clonotype. This chain joins TRBV10-3 and TRBJ1-5, with TRBD1 matching 8 bases. The CDR3 contains 16 residues. With 0 bases clipped from V and 3 bases from J, the junction kept 4 bases outside the gene matches. Germline V gives CDR1 ENHRY, CDR2 SYGVKD. The chain's CDR3 is CAISESRGPYNQPQHF. The CDR3 DNA reads TGTGCCATCAGTGAGTCCAGGGGGCCCTACAATCAGCCCCAGCATTTT.

Ten or more counts support this clonotype. This sequence joins TRBV18 and TRBJ2-3; 7 bases are shared with TRBD1. Germline CDR1 KGHSH, CDR2 LQKENI. This CDR3 comprises 14 residues. J lost 7 bases, V lost 3 bases, and 7 bases had no gene match. CDR3: CASSPPGQLYTQYF. The DNA of the CDR3 is TGTGCCAGCTCACCCCCGGGACAGTTGTATACGCAGTATTTT.

This chain uses TRBV7-6 with TRBJ2-1; TRBD2 might be the D (6 bases). Germline loops: CDR1 SGHVS, CDR2 FNYEAQ. Trimming left V 5 bases short and J 5 bases short, with 22 bases between. The CDR3 is 17 amino acids. The CDR3: CASSPYTSSGLHNEQFF. CDR3 nucleotide sequence: TGTGCCAGCAGCCCATATACGTCCAGCGGGCTTCACAATGAGCAGTTCTTC.

This clonotype was detected ten times or more. The V gene is TRBV9, the J gene TRBJ2-3, with TRBD2 matching over 14 bases. This CDR3 is built from 21 residues. Germline V gene sequence: CDR1 SGDLS, CDR2 YYNGEE. The trim removed 3 bases at V and 0 bases at J, leaving 15 bases unmatched. DNA of the CDR3: TGTGCCAGCAGCGGGTCCTGGGTGCCGGGACTAGCGGGAGAAAGCACAGATACGCAGTATTTT. Protein product: CASSGSWVPGLAGESTDTQYF.

At least ten counts were recorded for this clonotype. V usage is TRBV5-6 and J usage is TRBJ1-5; D unresolved. Germline V gene sequence: CDR1 SGHDT, CDR2 YYEEEE. Trimming took off 1 base at V and 5 bases at J, with 7 bases between the two ends. This CDR3 region has 13 residues. CDR3 coding DNA: TGTGCCAGCAGCTTGAGACCAGATCAGCCCCAGCATTTT. Residues: CASSLRPDQPQHF.

In its sample, this clonotype was seen many times. The V and J genes are TRBV6-6 and TRBJ2-3, with D unclear. CDR1 and CDR2 from the germline V gene are MNHNY and SVGAGI (reference sequence). CDR3 length: 12 residues. The V and J ends lost 8 bases and 4 bases respectively, with 10 bases between them. CDR3 loop: CASHRPPDTQYF. The DNA of the CDR3 is TGTGCCAGCCATAGGCCCCCAGATACGCAGTATTTT.

This clonotype was counted ten times or more. The rearrangement joins TRBV24-1 to TRBJ1-5, with D possibly matching TRBD1 (6 bases). Germline CDR1 and CDR2: KGHDR and SFDVKD. The V end lost 2 bases, the J end lost 5 bases, and 15 bases lay between the germline ends. The CDR3 loop spans 16 amino acids. This CDR3 reads CATSDSRGARDQPQHF. The CDR3 region has the DNA TGTGCCACCAGTGATTCCCGGGGGGCAAGAGATCAGCCCCAGCATTTT.

This clonotype was seen repeatedly, ten times or more. The genes are TRBV9 and TRBJ1-1, with unresolved D. The CDR3 is 14 amino acids. Trimming took off 0 bases at V and 4 bases at J, with 10 bases between the two ends. Germline V gene sequence: CDR1 SGDLS, CDR2 YYNGEE. In DNA, the CDR3 is TGTGCCAGCAGCGTAGGCAGCTCGAGCACTGAAGCTTTCTTT. Its protein product is CASSVGSSSTEAFF.

The chain is built from TRBV12-3 or TRBV12-4 and TRBJ1-2; possibly TRBD1 for D (6 bases). The CDR3 contains 13 residues. The V end lost 6 bases, the J end lost 4 bases, and 12 bases lay between the germline ends. This chain's CDR3 is CASSPTTGYGYTF. The CDR3 region has the DNA TGTGCCAGCAGCCCGACGACAGGCTATGGCTACACCTTC.

This clonotype was counted many times. The chain recombines TRBV12-3 or TRBV12-4 with TRBJ1-3; no reliable D call. This CDR3 is built from 14 residues. V gave up 2 bases and J gave up 2 bases, with 7 bases separating them. This chain's CDR3 is CASSLQRPGNTIYF. In DNA, the CDR3 is TGTGCCAGCAGTTTACAGCGGCCTGGAAACACCATATATTTT.

Only a few counts were recorded for this clonotype. V usage is TRBV11-2 and J usage is TRBJ2-7; D not resolved. The CDR3 is 13 residues long. V dropped 3 bases and J dropped 6 bases, with 12 bases sitting between them. The germline gives CDR1 SGHAT, CDR2 FQNNGV. CDR3 loop: CASSFGPTREQYF. CDR3 nucleotides: TGTGCCAGCAGCTTTGGGCCAACCCGCGAGCAGTACTTC.

This clonotype was counted ten times or more. The chain employs TRBV5-1 and TRBJ2-6; 7 nucleotides match TRBD1. The CDR3 has 16 amino acids. Per the germline V gene, CDR1 is SGHRS and CDR2 is YFSETQ. Trimming cost V 4 bases and J 3 bases; bases outside gene matches: 7. The CDR3 is CASSKRQGHGANVLTF. The CDR3, as DNA: TGCGCCAGCAGCAAAAGACAGGGTCATGGGGCCAACGTCCTGACTTTC. Complete variable domain (other parts from reference TRBV5-1 and TRBJ2-6): KAGVTQTPRYLIKTRGQQVTLSCSPISGHRSVSWYQQTPGQGLQFLFEYFSETQRNKGNFPGRFSGRQFSNSRSEMNVSTLELGDSALYLCASSKRQGHGANVLTFGAGSRLTVL.

This clonotype was observed many times. The chain uses TRBV4-2 and TRBJ2-3, with TRBD2 matching over 11 bases. V lost 1 base to trimming and J lost 2 bases; unmatched junction nucleotides: 5. Per germline, CDR1 LGHNA and CDR2 YNFKEQ. The CDR3 is 17 amino acids. The CDR3 protein is CASSQAPLAGATDTQYF. The CDR3 DNA is TGTGCCAGCAGCCAAGCCCCACTAGCGGGAGCCACAGATACGCAGTATTTT.

In its sample, this clonotype was seen many times. The chain carries TRBV3-1 and TRBJ1-4, with a possible D match to TRBD1 (6 bases). Germline values: CDR1 LGHDT, CDR2 YNNKEL (reference sequence). The V gene lost 0 bases and the J gene lost 0 bases, with 8 bases spanning the gap. CDR3 length equals 16 residues. The CDR3 DNA sequence: TGTGCCAGCAGCCAAGAACAGGGAACAACTAATGAAAAACTGTTTTTT. Amino acids: CASSQEQGTTNEKLFF.

This clonotype was observed at least ten times. J is TRBJ2-7 and V is TRBV27; tentatively, D is TRBD2 (6 bases). The CDR3 loop spans 13 amino acids. The V and J ends lost 5 bases and 5 bases respectively, with 13 bases between them. Germline V gives CDR1 MNHEY, CDR2 SMNVEV (reference sequence). The CDR3 DNA is TGTGCCAGCAGTCTAGCGTCGGTCAACGAGCAGTACTTC. It codes for CASSLASVNEQYF.

This clonotype was counted between two and nine times. This chain joins TRBV6-2 or TRBV6-3 and TRBJ1-1, with TRBD1 matching over 8 bases. The germline CDR1 and CDR2 sequences are MNHEY and SVGEGT. The CDR3 covers 13 residues. V lost 4 bases and J lost 10; bases outside the gene matches: 8. The CDR3 coding sequence is TGTGCCAGCAGTTTCCAGGGGGCGCGGGGAGCTTTCTTT. Translated, it gives CASSFQGARGAFF.

This clonotype has at least ten counts. The CDR3 coding sequence is TGCGCCAGCAGCTTAGGACTAGCGGGCGATGAGCAGTTCTTC. Translating gives CASSLGLAGDEQFF. V gene TRBV5-1 combines with J gene TRBJ2-1; 11 nucleotides match TRBD2. V lost 2 bases and J lost 8; bases outside the gene matches: 3. The CDR3 has 14 amino acids. The germline CDR1 and CDR2 sequences are SGHRS and YFSETQ.

This clonotype was detected ten times or more. This chain connects TRBV27 to TRBJ2-3; D may be TRBD1 (5 bases). Trimming pared 3 bases from V and 5 bases from J, leaving 12 bases between. Germline CDR1 MNHEY, CDR2 SMNVEV (reference sequence). This CDR3 comprises 14 residues. The CDR3 DNA is TGTGCCAGCAGTTTTGGGGCAGGGCAAGATACGCAGTATTTT. Encoded protein: CASSFGAGQDTQYF.

This clonotype was observed many times. J is TRBJ1-2 and V is TRBV20-1; 8 bases match TRBD1. Per germline, CDR1 DFQATT and CDR2 SNEGSKA (reference sequence). The V and J ends lost 5 bases and 7 bases, in that order; junction bases with no gene match: 9. The CDR3 has 13 residues. The CDR3 spells CSAPIQGATGYTF. Written as DNA, the CDR3 is TGCAGTGCTCCAATCCAGGGGGCCACTGGCTACACCTTC.